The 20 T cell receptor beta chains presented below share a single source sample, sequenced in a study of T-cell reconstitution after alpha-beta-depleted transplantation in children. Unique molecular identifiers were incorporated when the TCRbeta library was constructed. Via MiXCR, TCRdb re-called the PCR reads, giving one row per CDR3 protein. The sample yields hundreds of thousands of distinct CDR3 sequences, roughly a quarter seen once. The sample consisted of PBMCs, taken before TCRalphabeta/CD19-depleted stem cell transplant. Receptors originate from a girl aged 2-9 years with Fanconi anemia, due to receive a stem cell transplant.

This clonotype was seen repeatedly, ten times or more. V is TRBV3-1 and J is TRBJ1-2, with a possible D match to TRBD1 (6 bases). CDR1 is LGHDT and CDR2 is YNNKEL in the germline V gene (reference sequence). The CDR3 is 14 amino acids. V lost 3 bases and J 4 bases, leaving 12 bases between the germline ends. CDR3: CASSQARGPYGYTF. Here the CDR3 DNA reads TGTGCCAGCAGCCAGGCCAGGGGACCCTATGGCTACACCTTC. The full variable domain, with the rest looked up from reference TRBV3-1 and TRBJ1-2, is DTAVSQTPKYLVTQMGNDKSIKCEQNLGHDTMYWYKQDSKKFLKIMFSYNNKELIINETVPNRFSPKSPDKAHLNLHINSLELGDSAVYFCASSQARGPYGYTFGSGTRLTVV.

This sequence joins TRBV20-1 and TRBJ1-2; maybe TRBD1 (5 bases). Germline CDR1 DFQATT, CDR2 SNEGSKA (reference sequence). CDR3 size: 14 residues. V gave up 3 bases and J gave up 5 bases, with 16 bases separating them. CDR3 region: CSASSREDYYGYTF. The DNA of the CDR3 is TGCAGTGCTAGTTCCAGGGAAGATTATTATGGCTACACCTTC.

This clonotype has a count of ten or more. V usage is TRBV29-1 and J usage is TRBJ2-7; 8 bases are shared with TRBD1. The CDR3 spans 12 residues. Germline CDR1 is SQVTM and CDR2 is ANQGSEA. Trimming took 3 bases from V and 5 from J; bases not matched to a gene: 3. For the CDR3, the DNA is TGCAGCGTTGAGGACAGGGACCACGAGCAGTACTTC. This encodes CSVEDRDHEQYF.

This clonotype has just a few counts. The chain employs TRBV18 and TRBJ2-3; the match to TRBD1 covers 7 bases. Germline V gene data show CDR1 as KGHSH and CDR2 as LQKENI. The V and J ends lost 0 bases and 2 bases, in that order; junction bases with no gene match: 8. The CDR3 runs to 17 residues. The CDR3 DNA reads TGTGCCAGCTCACCACCCGGGAAGGGGGCCCCCACAGATACGCAGTATTTT. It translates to CASSPPGKGAPTDTQYF.

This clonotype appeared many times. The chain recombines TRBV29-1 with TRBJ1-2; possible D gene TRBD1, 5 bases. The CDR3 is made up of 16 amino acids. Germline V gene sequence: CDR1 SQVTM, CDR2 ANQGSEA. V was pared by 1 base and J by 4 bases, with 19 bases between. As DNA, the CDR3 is TGCAGCGTTGAAGTGATCCAGGGATTAGTGGGCTATGGCTACACCTTC. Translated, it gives CSVEVIQGLVGYGYTF.

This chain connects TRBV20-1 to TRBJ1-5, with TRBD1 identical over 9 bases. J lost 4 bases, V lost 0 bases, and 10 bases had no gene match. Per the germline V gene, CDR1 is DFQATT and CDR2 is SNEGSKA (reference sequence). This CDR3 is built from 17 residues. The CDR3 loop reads CSARDWARDRENQPQHF. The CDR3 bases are TGCAGTGCTAGAGATTGGGCCCGGGACAGGGAAAATCAGCCCCAGCATTTT.

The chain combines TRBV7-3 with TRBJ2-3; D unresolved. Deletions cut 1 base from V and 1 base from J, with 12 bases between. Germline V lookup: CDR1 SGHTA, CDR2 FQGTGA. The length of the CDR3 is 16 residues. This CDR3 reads CASSLRFSPRTDTQYF. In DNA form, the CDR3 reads TGTGCCAGCAGCTTAAGGTTCTCCCCCCGCACAGATACGCAGTATTTT.

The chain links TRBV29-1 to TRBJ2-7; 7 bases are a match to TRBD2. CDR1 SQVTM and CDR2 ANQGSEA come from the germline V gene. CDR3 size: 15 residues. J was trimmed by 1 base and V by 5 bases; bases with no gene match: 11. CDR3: CSVPLPGGSSYEQYF. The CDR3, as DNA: TGCAGCGTTCCCTTGCCCGGGGGGAGTTCCTACGAGCAGTACTTC.

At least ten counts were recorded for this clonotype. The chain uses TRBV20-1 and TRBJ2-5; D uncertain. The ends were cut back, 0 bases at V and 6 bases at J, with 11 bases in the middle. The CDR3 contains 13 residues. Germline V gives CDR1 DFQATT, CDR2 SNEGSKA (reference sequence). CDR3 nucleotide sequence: TGCAGTGCTAGAGACCCCTACCGGAAGACCCAGTACTTC. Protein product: CSARDPYRKTQYF.

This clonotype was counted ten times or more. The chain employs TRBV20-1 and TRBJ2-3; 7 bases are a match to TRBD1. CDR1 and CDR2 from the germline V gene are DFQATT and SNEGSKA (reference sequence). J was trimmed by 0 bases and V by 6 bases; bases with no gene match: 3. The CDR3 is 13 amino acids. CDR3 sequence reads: CSATDRSTDTQYF. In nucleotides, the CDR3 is TGCAGTGCCACGGACAGGAGCACAGATACGCAGTATTTT.

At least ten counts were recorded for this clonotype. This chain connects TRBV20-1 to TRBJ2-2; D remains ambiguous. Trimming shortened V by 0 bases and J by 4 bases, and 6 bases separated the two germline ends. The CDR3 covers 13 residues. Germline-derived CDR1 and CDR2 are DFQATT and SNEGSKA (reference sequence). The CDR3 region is CSARDPGTGELFF. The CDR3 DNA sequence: TGCAGTGCTAGAGATCCTGGCACCGGGGAGCTGTTTTTT.

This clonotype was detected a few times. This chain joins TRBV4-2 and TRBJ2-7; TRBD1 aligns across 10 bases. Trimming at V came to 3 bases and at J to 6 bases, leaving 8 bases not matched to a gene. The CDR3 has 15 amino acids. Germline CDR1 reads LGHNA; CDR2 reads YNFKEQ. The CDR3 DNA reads TGTGCCAGCAGCCACTCAGGACAGGGGGAGAGCGAGCAGTACTTC. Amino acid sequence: CASSHSGQGESEQYF.

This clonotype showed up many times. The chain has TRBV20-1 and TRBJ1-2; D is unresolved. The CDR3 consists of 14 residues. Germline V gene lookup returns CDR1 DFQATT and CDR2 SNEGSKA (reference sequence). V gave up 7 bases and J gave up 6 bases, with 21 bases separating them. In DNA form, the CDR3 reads TGCAGTGGGCCCCGAGGGTCGCCCACGAATGGCTACACCTTC. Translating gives CSGPRGSPTNGYTF.

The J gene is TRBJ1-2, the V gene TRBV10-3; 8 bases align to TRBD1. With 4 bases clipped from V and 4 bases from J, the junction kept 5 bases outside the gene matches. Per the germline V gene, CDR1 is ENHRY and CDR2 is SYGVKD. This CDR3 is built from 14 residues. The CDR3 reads CAISGQTGGYGYTF. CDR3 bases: TGTGCCATCAGTGGACAAACAGGGGGCTATGGCTACACCTTC.

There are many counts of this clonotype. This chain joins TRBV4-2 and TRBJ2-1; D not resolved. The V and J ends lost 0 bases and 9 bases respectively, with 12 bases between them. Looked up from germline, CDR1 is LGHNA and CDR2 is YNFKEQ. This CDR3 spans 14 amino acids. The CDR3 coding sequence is TGTGCCAGCAGCCAAGATGCTAACCTTGGTGAGCAGTTCTTC. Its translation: CASSQDANLGEQFF.

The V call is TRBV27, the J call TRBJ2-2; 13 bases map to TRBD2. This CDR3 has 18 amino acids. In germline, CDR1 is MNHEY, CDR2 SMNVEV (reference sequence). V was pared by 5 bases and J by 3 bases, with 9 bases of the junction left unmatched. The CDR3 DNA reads TGTGCCAGCAGTCCCACTAGCGGGGGGGCCGGGGACACCGGGGAGCTGTTTTTT. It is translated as CASSPTSGGAGDTGELFF.

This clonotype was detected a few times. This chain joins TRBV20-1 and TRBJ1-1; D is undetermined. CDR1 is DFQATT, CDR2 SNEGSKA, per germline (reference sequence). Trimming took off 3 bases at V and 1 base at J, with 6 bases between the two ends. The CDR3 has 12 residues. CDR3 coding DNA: TGCAGTGCTAGGGCCGGGAACACTGAAGCTTTCTTT. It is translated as CSARAGNTEAFF.

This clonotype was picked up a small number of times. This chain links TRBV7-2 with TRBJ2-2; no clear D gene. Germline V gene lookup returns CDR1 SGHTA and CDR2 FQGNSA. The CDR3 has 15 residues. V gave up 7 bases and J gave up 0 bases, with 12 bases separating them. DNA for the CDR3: TGTGCCAGCACCGCTGGGGTCTCGAACACCGGGGAGCTGTTTTTT. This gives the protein CASTAGVSNTGELFF.

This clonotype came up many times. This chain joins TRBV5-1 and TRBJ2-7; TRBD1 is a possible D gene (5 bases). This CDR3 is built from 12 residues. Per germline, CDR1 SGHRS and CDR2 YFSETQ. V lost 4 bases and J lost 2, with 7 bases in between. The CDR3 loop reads CASSTDTYEQYF. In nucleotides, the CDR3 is TGCGCCAGCAGCACGGACACCTACGAGCAGTACTTC.

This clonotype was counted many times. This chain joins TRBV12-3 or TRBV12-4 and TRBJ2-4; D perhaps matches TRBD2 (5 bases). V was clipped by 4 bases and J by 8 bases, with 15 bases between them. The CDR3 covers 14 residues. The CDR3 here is CASSWASWWDIQYF. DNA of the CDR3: TGTGCCAGCAGTTGGGCTAGCTGGTGGGACATTCAGTACTTC.